What follows is one T cell receptor (beta chain) and its context. The read comes to an end 3 residues before the CDR3 does, leaving the germline J gene to fill in the end. This sample stems from a study of T cells in women clearing cervical HPV infection. Study-level information: For cases, blood was sampled a median 149 days after lesion detection, interquartile range about 90 to 210 days.

MY09/MY11 PCR detected cervical HPV DNA; dot-blot assigned genotypes. Profiling relied on immunoSEQ multiplex PCR, and the TCRdb table lists in-frame clones only, not all of them. Here the sample table reports about 36,000 clones. Losses at the gene ends were 0 bases for V and 3 bases for J; bases not matched to a gene: 1. Germline V gene sequence: CDR1 MNHNS, CDR2 SASEGT. CDR3 length: 14 amino acids. This rearrangement joins TRBV6-1 to TRBJ2-7; 8 bases match TRBD1. The sample taken for sequencing was blood buffy coat. This TCR came from a woman aged 18 to 69 with a cervical HPV16 infection that either progressed to CIN3+ or cleared (not recorded which). CDR3: CASSEAGTGYEQYF. The part of the CDR3 DNA that was read is TGTGCCAGCAGTGAAGCCGGGACAGGCTACGAG.